A single TCR beta chain is shown here with its context. As yet, its antigen is unknown. The data were obtained in a study of cytomegalovirus exposure and HLA in healthy donors. The ends were cut back, 5 bases at V and 8 bases at J, with 12 bases in the middle. Per the germline V gene, CDR1 is LNHDA and CDR2 is SQIVND (reference sequence). The CDR3 is made up of 12 amino acids. Primers included in the PCR were 60 Vbeta and 13 Jbeta primers. Generated by immunoSEQ multiplex PCR, the TCRdb table keeps only in-frame clones and is missing some. The table lists 130,000 to 150,000 clones, around three fifths of them singletons, with 3% in the top ten. Overall study results and limits: Presence/absence results assume similar sequencing depth per donor, which may not hold. DRB1 had the most TCR associations and HLA-C the fewest, a later analysis found, with rates varying by HLA locus.

Sequencing was performed on PBMCs. V usage is TRBV19 and J usage is TRBJ1-2; D not certain. The TCR comes from a woman in her 30s in good health and CMV-seropositive. The CDR3 loop reads CASSFLTRGYTF. CDR3 coding DNA: TGTGCCAGTAGTTTCCTGACTCGAGGCTACACCTTC.